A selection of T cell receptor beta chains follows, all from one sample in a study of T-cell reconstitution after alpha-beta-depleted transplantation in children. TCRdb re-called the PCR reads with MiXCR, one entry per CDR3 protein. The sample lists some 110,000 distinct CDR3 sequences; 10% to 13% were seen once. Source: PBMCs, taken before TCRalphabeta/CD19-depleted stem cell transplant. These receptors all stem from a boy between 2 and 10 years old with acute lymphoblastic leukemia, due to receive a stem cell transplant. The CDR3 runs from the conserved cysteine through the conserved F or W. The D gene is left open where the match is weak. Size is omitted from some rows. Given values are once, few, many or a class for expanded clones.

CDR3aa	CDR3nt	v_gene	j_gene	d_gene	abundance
CASSPGGGEQYF	TGTGCCAGCAGCCCCGGGGGGGGCGAGCAGTACTTC	TRBV11-2	TRBJ2-7	TRBD2	many
CASSPETSGGTQHF	TGTGCCAGCAGTCCCGAGACTAGCGGAGGGACGCAGCATTTT	TRBV12-3/TRBV12-4	TRBJ1-5	-	-
CASSIPRKAMNTEAFF	TGTGCCAGTAGTATCCCTCGGAAGGCAATGAACACTGAAGCTTTCTTT	TRBV19	TRBJ1-1	-	-
CASSHGTGNMNTEAFF	TGCGCCAGCAGCCACGGGACAGGGAACATGAACACTGAAGCTTTCTTT	TRBV5-1	TRBJ1-1	TRBD1	-
CASSLRDLNYEQYF	TGTGCCAGCAGCTTGCGGGACTTGAACTACGAGCAGTACTTC	TRBV11-2	TRBJ2-7	-	-
CASSRGQDTGELFF	TGCGCCAGCAGCCGGGGACAGGACACCGGGGAGCTGTTTTTT	TRBV4-1	TRBJ2-2	TRBD1	-
CASSPLQDSYEQYF	TGTGCCAGCAGCCCCTTACAGGACAGCTACGAGCAGTACTTC	TRBV5-5	TRBJ2-7	-	many
CASSAPWTVHQPQHF	TGTGCCAGCAGTGCCCCCTGGACAGTGCATCAGCCCCAGCATTTT	TRBV28	TRBJ1-5	-	few
CASSFTVTTGEQYF	TGCGCCAGCAGCTTCACGGTCACCACGGGCGAGCAGTACTTC	TRBV5-1	TRBJ2-7	-	few
CASRRIWDHHNEQFF	TGCGCCAGCAGAAGGATCTGGGACCACCACAATGAGCAGTTCTTC	TRBV10-2	TRBJ2-1	-	-
CASSSLSGRAYNEQFF	TGTGCCAGCAGCTCTCTTAGCGGGAGAGCTTACAATGAGCAGTTCTTC	TRBV11-2	TRBJ2-1	TRBD2	-
CSASLADAYEQYF	TGCAGTGCTAGCCTAGCGGATGCCTACGAGCAGTACTTC	TRBV20-1	TRBJ2-7	TRBD2	-
CASSPGSTYEQYF	TGCGCCAGCAGCCCCGGGTCAACCTACGAGCAGTACTTC	TRBV5-1	TRBJ2-7	-	few
CSARTGSYNEQFF	TGCAGTGCTAGAACCGGGTCCTACAATGAGCAGTTCTTC	TRBV20-1	TRBJ2-1	-	many
CSGAGGSYNEQFF	TGCAGTGGAGCGGGGGGCTCCTACAATGAGCAGTTCTTC	TRBV20-1	TRBJ2-1	TRBD2	-
CASSWSLAGHNEQFF	TGTGCCAGTAGTTGGTCCCTAGCGGGGCACAATGAGCAGTTCTTC	TRBV19	TRBJ2-1	TRBD2	-
CASSEWGGLRTTKADTQYF	TGTGCCAGCAGTGAGTGGGGAGGTCTTCGGACGACAAAAGCAGATACGCAGTATTTT	TRBV6-1	TRBJ2-3	-	few
CASRLAGGPNIDTQYF	TGTGCCAGCCGGCTAGCGGGAGGGCCTAATATAGATACGCAGTATTTT	TRBV6-1	TRBJ2-3	TRBD2	few
CAFRDRVYNEQFF	TGTGCCTTCCGGGACAGGGTCTACAATGAGCAGTTCTTC	TRBV30	TRBJ2-1	TRBD1	-
CSARGRDAYEQYF	TGCAGTGCTAGAGGGCGGGACGCCTACGAGCAGTACTTC	TRBV20-1	TRBJ2-7	-	-
CASSFRDRGHNEQFF	TGTGCCAGCAGCTTCCGGGACAGGGGGCATAATGAGCAGTTCTTC	TRBV7-9	TRBJ2-1	TRBD1	few
CASSSWTSGYNNEQFF	TGCGCCAGCAGCTCTTGGACTAGCGGATACAACAATGAGCAGTTCTTC	TRBV4-1	TRBJ2-1	TRBD2	-
CASSLAAFGETQYF	TGTGCCAGCAGCTTAGCGGCGTTTGGGGAGACCCAGTACTTC	TRBV7-9	TRBJ2-5	-	-
CASSGGLLAAETGELFF	TGCGCCAGCAGCGGTGGTCTTCTAGCGGCGGAGACCGGGGAGCTGTTTTTT	TRBV5-1	TRBJ2-2	TRBD2	many
CAWSSAGGTGELFF	TGTGCCTGGAGTTCGGCAGGGGGCACCGGGGAGCTGTTTTTT	TRBV30	TRBJ2-2	TRBD1	few
CASRPSPDFFSYEQYF	TGTGCCAGCCGCCCATCCCCGGATTTCTTCTCCTACGAGCAGTACTTC	TRBV28	TRBJ2-7	-	-
CASSSWDSSETQYF	TGTGCCAGCAGTTCCTGGGACTCTTCGGAGACCCAGTACTTC	TRBV6-2/TRBV6-3	TRBJ2-5	-	-
CASNGRTGQPSYEQYF	TGTGCCAGCAACGGCCGAACAGGACAACCGTCCTACGAGCAGTACTTC	TRBV28	TRBJ2-7	-	few
CSVLGQGVYNEQFF	TGCAGCGTTCTGGGGCAGGGAGTGTACAATGAGCAGTTCTTC	TRBV29-1	TRBJ2-1	-	many
CASRRLAGATDTQYF	TGTGCCTCTCGGCGACTAGCGGGAGCCACAGATACGCAGTATTTT	TRBV27	TRBJ2-3	TRBD2	-
CASSPPRSRDRYRYEQYF	TGTGCCAGCAGTCCTCCTCGGTCCCGGGACAGGTACCGCTACGAGCAGTACTTC	TRBV27	TRBJ2-7	TRBD1	few
CASSPDDQPQHF	TGTGCCAGCAGCCCCGATGATCAGCCCCAGCATTTT	TRBV3-1	TRBJ1-5	-	-
CASSLAGAPGGQYF	TGTGCCAGCAGCTTAGCGGGGGCGCCGGGAGGACAGTACTTC	TRBV7-9	TRBJ2-7	-	-
CSASLGRNTEAFF	TGCAGTGCTAGCCTGGGGCGGAACACTGAAGCTTTCTTT	TRBV20-1	TRBJ1-1	-	-
CASSLDLGGSPLGTEAFF	TGTGCCAGCAGCTTGGATTTGGGTGGCAGTCCCTTGGGCACTGAAGCTTTCTTT	TRBV5-4	TRBJ1-1	-	-
CASRDGTGRYGNEQFF	TGCGCCAGCAGAGACGGGACAGGGAGGTACGGGAATGAGCAGTTCTTC	TRBV5-1	TRBJ2-1	TRBD1	few
CSARDPVYHEAFF	TGCAGTGCTAGAGATCCAGTCTATCATGAAGCTTTCTTT	TRBV20-1	TRBJ1-1	-	many
CASSKGQGLFEETQYF	TGTGCCAGCAGCAAGGGACAGGGGCTTTTCGAAGAGACCCAGTACTTC	TRBV11-3	TRBJ2-5	TRBD1	few
CASSLEVSGLAALSSYNEQFF	TGCGCCAGCAGCCTAGAGGTTTCGGGACTAGCGGCTTTGAGCTCCTACAATGAGCAGTTCTTC	TRBV5-1	TRBJ2-1	TRBD2	medium-sized
CASTQNRDRLATNEKLFF	TGTGCCAGCACCCAGAATCGGGACAGACTTGCAACTAATGAAAAACTGTTTTTT	TRBV27	TRBJ1-4	TRBD1	-
CASSPNHRGFDEQFF	TGTGCCAGCTCACCTAACCATAGGGGTTTCGATGAGCAGTTCTTC	TRBV18	TRBJ2-1	-	-
CATSWGGRVTDTQYF	TGTGCCACCAGTTGGGGCGGGAGGGTCACAGATACGCAGTATTTT	TRBV15	TRBJ2-3	TRBD2	-
CASSTGDRNEKLFF	TGCGCCAGCAGCACTGGAGATCGGAATGAAAAACTGTTTTTT	TRBV5-1	TRBJ1-4	-	-
CASYHRGTYNEQFF	TGTGCCAGCTACCACAGGGGAACCTACAATGAGCAGTTCTTC	TRBV6-1	TRBJ2-1	TRBD1	-
CASSSDRRSGGYTF	TGTGCCAGCAGCTCCGATCGAAGGTCTGGTGGCTACACCTTC	TRBV7-8	TRBJ1-2	-	-